Following are 6 T cell receptor beta chains from one sample sequenced in a study of blood T cells in healthy people across ages (dated by TCRdb to the mid-2010s). Receptors were amplified or captured by 5' RACE. The instrument was an Illumina HiSeq 2500. A second PCR of roughly 6 to 12 cycles was run with a J-beta primer mix and a sample-barcoded 5' primer. TCRdb handled the public reads itself, with Q25 trimming in fastp and clone calling in MiXCR, and kept productive beta chains. All rows with the same CDR3 protein become a single entry with the most common DNA and genes. The sample has about 560,000 distinct CDR3 sequences on record, around 27% of them singletons. The ten most abundant clones make up over 3.5% of the sample. Separately, the same data were catalogued under a study of T cells of mothers and their children.

The sequenced material came from blood. These receptors were obtained from a boy aged 2 to 10 in good health.

This sequence joins TRBV12-3 or TRBV12-4 and TRBJ2-2; D ambiguous. With 6 bases removed from V and 3 bases from J, the gap between germline ends came to 17 bases. The CDR3 consists of 16 residues. CDR3 sequence reads: CASSWGPHLDTGELFF. The CDR3 DNA sequence: TGTGCCAGCAGCTGGGGTCCGCACCTCGACACCGGGGAGCTGTTTTTT.

This clonotype was counted a few times. This sequence joins TRBV12-3 or TRBV12-4 and TRBJ2-1; tentative D call: TRBD2 (6 bases). The CDR3 totals 14 residues. V was shortened by 7 bases and J by 4 bases, with 14 bases between the two germline ends. In DNA form, the CDR3 reads TGTGCCAGCACCGACCTAGCGTCTTACAATGAGCAGTTCTTC. Its translation: CASTDLASYNEQFF.

This clonotype was seen only a few times. This chain uses TRBV12-3 or TRBV12-4 with TRBJ1-2, with D tentatively TRBD1 (6 bases). V lost 1 base and J lost 11, with 11 bases in between. This CDR3 comprises 12 residues. CDR3 coding DNA: TGTGCCAGCAGTTTAGGGCAGGGGAGTTACACCTTC. Its protein product is CASSLGQGSYTF.

The gene calls are TRBV9 and TRBJ2-1; TRBD1 matches 7 bases. CDR3 length: 13 residues. Germline CDR1 and CDR2: SGDLS and YYNGEE. With V trimmed by 4 bases and J by 4 bases, 2 bases remained unmatched. The CDR3 DNA sequence: TGTGCCAGCAGCCACAGGGGATACAATGAGCAGTTCTTC. It translates to CASSHRGYNEQFF. The full variable domain, in which reference TRBV9 and TRBJ2-1 provide the parts outside the CDR3, is DSGVTQTPKHLITATGQRVTLRCSPRSGDLSVYWYQQSLDQGLQFLIQYYNGEERAKGNILERFSAQQFPDLHSELNLSSLELGDSALYFCASSHRGYNEQFFGPGTRLTVL.

J is TRBJ2-1 and V is TRBV15; D remains ambiguous. The CDR3 runs to 16 residues. The germline gives CDR1 LNHNV, CDR2 YYDKDF (reference sequence). Trimming left V 2 bases short and J 0 bases short, with 11 bases between. DNA for the CDR3: TGTGCCACCAGCAGACAGATTTCTAGCTCCTACAATGAGCAGTTCTTC. Its protein is CATSRQISSSYNEQFF.

The chain carries TRBV29-1 and TRBJ1-2; 11 positions match TRBD1. The CDR3 has 15 amino acids. Trimming took 1 base from V and 5 from J; bases not matched to a gene: 6. Germline V gene data show CDR1 as SQVTM and CDR2 as ANQGSEA. CDR3 sequence: CSVEGGQGASYGYTF. CDR3 DNA sequence: TGCAGCGTTGAAGGTGGACAGGGGGCGAGTTATGGCTACACCTTC. The full variable domain, with the rest looked up from reference TRBV29-1 and TRBJ1-2, is SAVISQKPSRDICQRGTSLTIQCQVDSQVTMMFWYRQQPGQSLTLIATANQGSEATYESGFVIDKFPISRPNLTFSTLTVSNMSPEDSSIYLCSVEGGQGASYGYTFGSGTRLTVV.